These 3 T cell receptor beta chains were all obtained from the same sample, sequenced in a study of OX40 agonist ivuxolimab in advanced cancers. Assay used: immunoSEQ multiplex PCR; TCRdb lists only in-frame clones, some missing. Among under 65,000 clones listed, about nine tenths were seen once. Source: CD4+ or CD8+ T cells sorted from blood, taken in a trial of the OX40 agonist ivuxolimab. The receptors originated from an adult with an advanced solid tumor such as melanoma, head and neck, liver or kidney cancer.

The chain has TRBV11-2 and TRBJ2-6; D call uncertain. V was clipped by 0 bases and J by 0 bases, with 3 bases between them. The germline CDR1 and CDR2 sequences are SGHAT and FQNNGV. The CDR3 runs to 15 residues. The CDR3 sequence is CASSLEHSGANVLTF. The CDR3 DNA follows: TGTGCCAGCAGCTTAGAACACTCTGGGGCCAACGTCCTGACTTTC. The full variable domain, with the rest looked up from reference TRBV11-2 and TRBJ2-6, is EAGVAQSPRYKIIEKRQSVAFWCNPISGHATLYWYQQILGQGPKLLIQFQNNGVVDDSQLPKDRFSAERLKGVDSTLKIQPAKLEDSAVYLCASSLEHSGANVLTFGAGSRLTVL.

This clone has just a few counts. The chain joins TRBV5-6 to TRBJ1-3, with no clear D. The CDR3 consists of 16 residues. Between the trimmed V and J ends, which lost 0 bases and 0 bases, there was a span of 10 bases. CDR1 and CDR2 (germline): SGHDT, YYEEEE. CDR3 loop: CASSLGTSISGNTIYF. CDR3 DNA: TGTGCCAGCAGCTTGGGGACTTCTATCTCTGGAAACACCATATATTTT.

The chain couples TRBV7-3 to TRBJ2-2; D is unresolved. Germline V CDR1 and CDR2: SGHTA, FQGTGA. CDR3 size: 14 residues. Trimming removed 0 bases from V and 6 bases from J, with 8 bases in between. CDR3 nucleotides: TGTGCCAGCAGCTTAACTCTGAGTGCCGGGGAGCTGTTTTTT. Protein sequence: CASSLTLSAGELFF.